This passage covers 14 T cell receptor beta chains from one sample sequenced in a study of TIL therapy for anti-PD-1-resistant metastatic lung cancer. As to time point: pre-treatment sample, taken before nivolumab and TIL therapy. Tumor tissue came from excised metastases, mostly pleural nodules or supraclavicular lymph nodes. This was the immunoSEQ v3 assay. Data came from immunoSEQ multiplex PCR; TCRdb stores just in-frame clones and leaves some out. This sample has about 50,000 clones; about two thirds occur once, and the top ten carry roughly 6%. The input for sequencing was tumor tissue, taken at baseline. All receptors come from a person aged 25-80 years with non-small cell lung cancer.

The V call is TRBV10-3, the J call TRBJ1-2; no firm D call. Trimming stripped 9 bases from V and 7 bases from J, with 18 bases between. Per germline, CDR1 ENHRY and CDR2 SYGVKD. The length of the CDR3 is 13 residues. The chain's CDR3 is CAIIPEGTGGYTF. The CDR3 DNA sequence: TGTGCCATAATTCCTGAGGGAACTGGTGGCTACACCTTC.

This clone was observed a few times. The chain carries TRBV4-3 and TRBJ2-3, with no clear D. Germline loops: CDR1 LGHNA, CDR2 YSLEER. This CDR3 contains 13 residues. V was cut by 3 bases and J by 4 bases, with 8 bases left in between. CDR3 DNA: TGCGCCAGCAGCCATCTACTGGCAGATACGCAGTATTTT. As protein: CASSHLLADTQYF.

This clone was counted a few times. The rearrangement joins TRBV11-3 to TRBJ2-3; TRBD2 agrees at 11 bases. The CDR3 is made up of 18 amino acids. Germline CDR1 is SGHNT and CDR2 is YENEEA. V lost 5 bases to trimming and J lost 0 bases; unmatched junction nucleotides: 10. The CDR3 loop is CASSGGTSGVFSTDTQYF. The CDR3 region has the DNA TGTGCCAGCAGCGGTGGGACTAGCGGAGTGTTTAGCACAGATACGCAGTATTTT.

The chain uses TRBV29-1 and TRBJ2-7; D unclear. The CDR3 is 12 amino acids. V gave up 7 bases and J gave up 2 bases, with 12 bases separating them. Germline assignment: CDR1 SQVTM and CDR2 ANQGSEA. CDR3 residues: CSAAGHAYEQYF. CDR3 DNA: TGCAGCGCTGCCGGGCACGCCTACGAGCAGTACTTC.

V is TRBV4-3 and J is TRBJ2-1; TRBD2 agrees at 12 bases. CDR1 LGHNA and CDR2 YSLEER come from the germline V gene. Trimming removed 3 bases from V and 7 bases from J; junction bases left unmatched: 7. The CDR3 runs to 16 residues. The CDR3 region has the DNA TGCGCCAGCAGCCACCCCGGACTAGCGGGACGGAATGAGCAGTTCTTC. This gives the protein CASSHPGLAGRNEQFF.

This clone was recorded at least ten times. V usage is TRBV28 and J usage is TRBJ1-6, with TRBD1 matching 9 bases. CDR1 and CDR2 from the germline V gene are MDHEN and SYDVKM. The CDR3 length is 14 residues. With V trimmed by 6 bases and J by 9 bases, 6 bases remained unmatched. CDR3 residues: CASRDRGRGSPLHF. The CDR3 DNA sequence: TGTGCCAGCAGGGACAGGGGCCGGGGTTCACCCCTCCACTTT.

The rearrangement uses TRBV5-4 and TRBJ2-1, with D tentatively TRBD2 (5 bases). With 1 base removed from V and 2 bases from J, the gap between germline ends came to 13 bases. Germline V gene sequence: CDR1 SGHNT, CDR2 YYREEE (reference sequence). The CDR3 contains 16 residues. CDR3 sequence: CASSLSGTRAYNEQFF. The CDR3, as DNA: TGTGCCAGCAGCTTGTCAGGAACTAGAGCCTACAATGAGCAGTTCTTC.

This clone was detected only once. V gene TRBV6-5 combines with J gene TRBJ2-2; D unresolved. The CDR3 covers 13 residues. CDR1 is MNHEY and CDR2 is SVGAGI in the germline V gene. The V gene lost 1 base and the J gene lost 7 bases, with 7 bases spanning the gap. Here the CDR3 reads CASSYFWRGELFF. As DNA, the CDR3 is TGTGCCAGCAGTTACTTCTGGCGCGGGGAGCTGTTTTTT.

The rearrangement uses TRBV5-1 and TRBJ2-3; the match to TRBD1 covers 7 bases. The ends lost 5 bases at V and 2 bases at J; junction bases unmatched: 5. This CDR3 region has 14 residues. CDR1 is SGHRS, CDR2 YFSETQ, per germline. CDR3 coding DNA: TGCGCCAGCAGAGGGGGCTGGGACACAGATACGCAGTATTTT. This encodes CASRGGWDTDTQYF.

CDR3 region: CASSLGWNTEAFF. The CDR3 DNA follows: TGTGCCAGCAGCTTAGGGTGGAACACTGAAGCTTTCTTT. The rearrangement links TRBV7-2 to TRBJ1-1; D is unclear. The ends were cut back, 1 base at V and 1 base at J, with 4 bases in the middle. The CDR3 is 13 amino acids. The germline CDR1 and CDR2 sequences are SGHTA and FQGNSA. The whole variable domain, filled in from reference TRBV7-2 and TRBJ1-1, reads GAGVSQSPSNKVTEKGKDVELRCDPISGHTALYWYRQSLGQGLEFLIYFQGNSAPDKSGLPSDRFSAERTGGSVSTLTIQRTQQEDSAVYLCASSLGWNTEAFFGQGTRLTVV.

The V call is TRBV21-1, the J call TRBJ1-4. TRBV21-1 is deemed a pseudogene. The CDR3 has 16 amino acids. CDR3 amino acids: CASSKRARRTNEKLFF. In nucleotides, the CDR3 is TGTGCCAGCAGCAAGAGGGCTAGAAGAACTAATGAAAAACTGTTTTTT.

This sequence joins TRBV27 and TRBJ1-5; D gene unclear. The CDR3 is made up of 15 amino acids. CDR1 MNHEY and CDR2 SMNVEV come from the germline V gene (reference sequence). Trimming took 2 bases from V and 0 from J, leaving 8 bases between them. The CDR3 spells CASSLMGISNQPQHF. The CDR3 nucleotides are TGTGCCAGCAGTTTAATGGGTATTAGCAATCAGCCCCAGCATTTT.

The gene calls are TRBV6-6 and TRBJ2-7; 7 nucleotides match TRBD1. Trimming cost V 6 bases and J 3 bases; bases outside gene matches: 5. Germline assignment: CDR1 MNHNY and CDR2 SVGAGI (reference sequence). The CDR3 length is 13 residues. As DNA, the CDR3 is TGTGCCAGCAGACCACAGGGGTACTACGAGCAGTACTTC. Translated, it gives CASRPQGYYEQYF.

This clone was observed once. The chain employs TRBV5-1 and TRBJ2-2; D not certain. The CDR3 sequence is 13 residues long. CDR1 is SGHRS, CDR2 YFSETQ, per germline. Trimming stripped 0 bases from V and 5 bases from J, with 5 bases between. Here the CDR3 DNA reads TGCGCCAGCAGCTTGGTTTGGACCGGGGAGCTGTTTTTT. The encoded protein is CASSLVWTGELFF.